These T cell receptor beta chains were read from a single sample in a study of blood T cell repertoires in COVID-19. The repertoire was sequenced with immunoSEQ multiplex PCR; TCRdb's copy has only in-frame clones and lacks some. The sample gives 350,000 or so clones, more than 75% of which show up once; approximately 1% is in the top ten. Input material: PBMCs or T cells enriched from blood (not recorded which). These receptors were obtained from a woman in her 30s who had recovered from COVID-19. The CDR3 runs from the conserved cysteine through the conserved F or W.

v_call	j_call	cdr3_length	cdr3_aa
TRBV6-2/TRBV6-3	TRBJ2-2	20	CASSYSAFHLREGGTGELFF
TRBV28	TRBJ1-5	18	CASSTERDRVDSNQPQHF
TRBV4-3	TRBJ2-2	16	CASSPGLAGFTGELFF
TRBV5-1	TRBJ2-5	14	CASSPGTGRLDQYF
TRBV7-6	TRBJ1-1	18	CASSPFGGRGREITEAFF
TRBV2	TRBJ1-2	12	CASRSQGDGYTF
TRBV7-9	TRBJ1-3	14	CASSSQGGGNTIYF
TRBV18	TRBJ1-5	14	CASSPDRLGQPQHF
TRBV5-8	TRBJ1-5	17	CASSRPRDTLINQPQHF
TRBV6-5	TRBJ1-1	14	CASSYEARGTEAFF
TRBV10-3	TRBJ1-6	14	CAISDDRASPPLHF
TRBV6-5	TRBJ2-1	15	CASSDREKTYNEQFF
TRBV6-5	TRBJ1-2	12	CASRFQGRGYTF
TRBV19	TRBJ1-6	14	CASNWRGRDSPLHF
TRBV3-1/TRBV3-2	TRBJ1-2	12	CASSQGQYGYTF
TRBV6-5	TRBJ1-5	13	CASRGTQNQPQHF
TRBV21-1	TRBJ1-5	16	CASAAGINHSNQPQHF
TRBV18	TRBJ1-6	13	CASSPEGASTLHF
TRBV19	TRBJ2-3	17	CASSILSGRLGTDTQYF
TRBV18	TRBJ1-1	16	CASSLKEGARNTEAFF
TRBV15	TRBJ2-5	14	CATSRDTGQETQYF
TRBV19	TRBJ2-1	12	CASSLQLNEQFF
TRBV19	TRBJ1-4	11	CASSMSEKLFF
TRBV30	TRBJ1-2	13	CAWATGGNYGYTF
TRBV15	TRBJ1-4	14	CATSIGPPNEKLFF
TRBV6-5	TRBJ1-5	14	CASSSGKSGQPQHF
TRBV7-2	TRBJ1-5	14	CASSTRQGDQPQHF
TRBV7-2	TRBJ1-4	12	CASSFANEKLFF
TRBV30	TRBJ1-5	14	CAWGGDSSGQPQHF
TRBV5-6	TRBJ2-7	13	CASSFPTDYEQYF
TRBV19	TRBJ1-2	14	CASRSPEGLYGYTF
TRBV28	TRBJ1-5	17	CASSLGKQGLSNQPQHF
TRBV5-3	TRBJ1-2	14	CARSFSLGVYGYTF